This section outlines one T cell receptor (beta chain) sequence together with its context. Trimming took off 9 bases at V and 4 bases at J, with 16 bases between the two ends. The CDR3 runs to 13 residues. Germline CDR1 and CDR2: MDHEN and SYDVKM. The data are from a study of blood T cell repertoires in COVID-19. On the study more broadly: The United States, Italy and Spain provided the acute and convalescent COVID-19 samples.

Here immunoSEQ multiplex PCR was the method, and the copy in TCRdb shows in-frame clones only, minus some. Here the sample spans 200,000 or so clones, roughly 80% being singletons. This TCR was recovered from a woman aged 30 to 39 with acute or convalescent COVID-19. Sequencing was carried out using peripheral blood. The J gene is TRBJ2-7, the V gene TRBV28; no clear D gene. The CDR3, as DNA: TGTGCCAGTATCGAGACTGCAAGGTACGAGCAGTACTTC. This gives the protein CASIETARYEQYF.